The source of this T cell receptor beta chain is a study of beta chain features in type 1 diabetes. Whole-study results and caveats: Researchers cautioned that cDNA sequencing could over-represent cells with high TCR expression.

V gave up 4 bases and J gave up 2 bases, with 10 bases separating them. The CDR3 runs 14 residues. Germline V gene data show CDR1 as SNHLY and CDR2 as FYNNEI. This clone was detected once. Its specificity is unknown. All of the isolated RNA was reverse transcribed, so expressed TCRB transcripts were sequenced. Average reads for naive, central memory and regulatory T cell samples were several million. The protocol was immunoSEQ multiplex PCR, while the TCRdb copy is restricted to in-frame clones and leaves out a portion. The data hold about 150,000 clones, with around 10% observed a single time. The sequence came from a man aged 18 to 29 in good health. Source material: central memory CD4+ T cells from blood. The J gene is TRBJ2-3, the V gene TRBV2, with no clear D. CDR3 nucleotide sequence: TGTGCCAGCAGTGTTCGACAATACACAGATACGCAGTATTTT. This codes for CASSVRQYTDTQYF. Together with reference TRBV2 and TRBJ2-3, the CDR3 gives the full variable domain: EPEVTQTPSHQVTQMGQEVILRCVPISNHLYFYWYRQILGQKVEFLVSFYNNEISEKSEIFDDQFSVERPDGSNFTLKIRSTKLEDSAMYFCASSVRQYTDTQYFGPGTRLTVL.